The clone carrying this T cell receptor beta chain has ten or more counts. This sample was taken from a study of regulatory T cells in long-lasting Graves disease. Study-level information: Prior antithyroid drug treatment in newly diagnosed Graves' patients lasted under 3 months.

As for time point: newly diagnosed GD, antithyroid drugs for less than 3 months. PBMC-derived RNA was used for the TCR library. The collection involved drawing around 10 milliliters of peripheral blood into EDTA tubes. The authors built TCR beta libraries using iRepertoire HTBI primers and Arm-PCR of CDR3 regions. TCRdb ran MiXCR on the multiplex PCR reads and lists one entry per CDR3 protein. The sample carries roughly 400,000 distinct CDR3 sequences, about 17% recorded once. CDR3 size: 13 residues. Unmatched junction bases numbered 10, after V lost 6 bases and J lost 8 bases. Per germline, CDR1 SQVTM and CDR2 ANQGSEA. This sample was shared with a second study, whose subject was T cells in Graves' hyperthyroidism and ophthalmopathy.

The V gene is TRBV29-1, the J gene TRBJ2-1; 7 bases are a match to TRBD1. This receptor was identified in a woman aged 18 to 35 with Graves disease. The sequenced sample was peripheral blood mononuclear cells (PBMCs), obtained at new diagnosis, from a patient treated with antithyroid drugs. Here the CDR3 DNA reads TGCAGCGTCGAGATTTACAGGGGTGATGAGCAGTTCTTC. Residues: CSVEIYRGDEQFF.